This TCR beta chain was recorded in a study of T cells in localized non-small cell lung cancer. Study-wide findings and caveats: Longer survival (overall) was linked to higher T cell density in blood. Turning up in adjacent lung were a median approximately 50 of the top 100 tumor clones.

The V end was cut by 6 bases, the J end by 3 bases, with 11 bases between. CDR1 is PRHDT, CDR2 FYEKMQ, per germline (reference sequence). The length of the CDR3 is 13 residues. Data came from immunoSEQ multiplex PCR; TCRdb stores just in-frame clones and leaves some out. This table holds roughly 25,000 clones, approximately 90% found once. About this clone: Its matching antigen is unknown.

This sequence originates from a man aged 35 to 69 with stage II lung adenocarcinoma. The chain employs TRBV13 and TRBJ2-5; D might be TRBD2 (5 bases). The material was PBMCs, obtained before any cancer treatment. CDR3 in amino acids: CASRLGWEETQYF. The CDR3 region has the DNA TGTGCCAGCAGACTAGGGTGGGAAGAGACCCAGTACTTC. Supplemented by reference TRBV13 and TRBJ2-5, the full variable domain reads AAGVIQSPRHLIKEKRETATLKCYPIPRHDTVYWYQQGPGQDPQFLISFYEKMQSDKGSIPDRFSAQQFSDYHSELNMSSLELGDSALYFCASRLGWEETQYFGPGTRLLVL.